The subject of this entry is one T cell receptor beta chain. Then a second PCR, running roughly 7 to 11 cycles, was carried out with a sample-barcoded 5' primer and a J-beta primer mix. MiXCR, applied by TCRdb to the 5' RACE reads, yields one record per CDR3 protein. The sample lists around 820,000 distinct CDR3 sequences; around 25% were seen once. The data are from a study of blood T cells in healthy people across ages. Another study also made use of these data, one on T cells of mothers and their children.

This clonotype originated in a boy between 10 and 17 years old in good health. Material: blood.

The CDR3 is CASSQEIRGTDTQYF. The CDR3 bases are TGTGCCAGCAGCCAAGAAATCAGGGGCACAGATACGCAGTATTTT. V and J are TRBV4-2 and TRBJ2-3; the D gene is possibly TRBD1 (5 bases). Germline-derived CDR1 and CDR2 are LGHNA and YNFKEQ. The CDR3 runs to 15 residues. Trimming took off 0 bases at V and 1 base at J, with 8 bases between the two ends.